Below are 24 T cell receptor beta chains sequenced from a single sample in a study of T cell responses to AZD1222 COVID-19 vaccine. TCRdb's copy holds only in-frame clones and misses some; the assay was immunoSEQ multiplex PCR. The sample carries some 170,000 clones, 70% to 90% recorded once. This specimen was peripheral blood, taken 28 days after the second dose of the MenACWY control vaccine. The receptor source for this set is an adult who received the MenACWY meningococcal vaccine as a control.

This chain connects TRBV5-4 to TRBJ2-7, with TRBD2 identical over 15 bases. J lost 5 bases, V lost 3 bases, and 9 bases had no gene match. CDR1 is SGHNT and CDR2 is YYREEE in the germline V gene (reference sequence). The CDR3 is 17 amino acids. The CDR3 reads CASSSGLAGGFKNEQYF. In DNA form, the CDR3 reads TGTGCCAGCAGCTCCGGACTAGCGGGAGGGTTCAAGAACGAGCAGTACTTC. Full variable domain (remainder filled in from reference TRBV5-4 and TRBJ2-7): ETGVTQSPTHLIKTRGQQVTLRCSSQSGHNTVSWYQQALGQGPQFIFQYYREEENGRGNFPPRFSGLQFPNYSSELNVNALELDDSALYLCASSSGLAGGFKNEQYFGPGTRLTVT.

The chain has TRBV6-4 and TRBJ1-4; tentative D call: TRBD1 (6 bases). There are 20 residues in the CDR3. Trimming cost V 3 bases and J 4 bases, with 27 bases left between them. The germline V gene has CDR1 MRHNA and CDR2 SNTAGT. For the CDR3, the DNA is TGTGCCAGCAGTGAGTTATGGGTTGGGGACAAGACAACAAATAATGAAAAACTGTTTTTT. Amino acids: CASSELWVGDKTTNNEKLFF.

V usage is TRBV9 and J usage is TRBJ1-5; D not certain. Germline CDR1 SGDLS, CDR2 YYNGEE. The V end lost 3 bases, the J end lost 6 bases, and 7 bases lay between the germline ends. This CDR3 has 12 residues. DNA of the CDR3: TGTGCCAGCAGCGGCGGAGGTCAGCCCCAGCATTTT. Amino acids: CASSGGGQPQHF.

The table lists this clone with a few counts. The CDR3 region has the DNA TGTGCCAGTGCTATGACTAGCGCCTCCACCGGGGAGCTGTTTTTT. Its translation is CASAMTSASTGELFF. V is TRBV6-4 and J is TRBJ2-2, with TRBD2 matching 8 bases. Trimming removed 9 bases from V and 4 bases from J; junction bases left unmatched: 10. Per the germline V gene, CDR1 is MRHNA and CDR2 is SNTAGT. The length of the CDR3 is 15 residues.

The chain joins TRBV18 to TRBJ1-2, with D uncertain. The V gene's germline CDR1 is KGHSH and CDR2 LQKENI. The CDR3 covers 11 residues. Trimming took 6 bases from V and 3 from J, leaving 5 bases between them. Here the CDR3 reads CASSSDYGYTF. The DNA for the CDR3 is TGTGCCAGCTCTTCGGACTATGGCTACACCTTC.

The chain combines TRBV19 with TRBJ2-5; TRBD1 is a possible D gene (6 bases). Per the germline V gene, CDR1 is LNHDA and CDR2 is SQIVND (reference sequence). Trimming left V 10 bases short and J 2 bases short, with 17 bases between. The CDR3 spans 14 residues. CDR3 sequence reads: CATLDQGTQETQYF. CDR3 DNA: TGTGCCACCCTGGATCAGGGGACGCAAGAGACCCAGTACTTC.

V and J are TRBV6-5 and TRBJ2-7; 7 bases match TRBD2. After removal of 7 bases from V and 5 bases from J, the junction contained 8 bases not matched to a gene. The CDR3 length is 13 residues. Germline-derived CDR1 and CDR2 are MNHEY and SVGAGI. CDR3 residues: CASTAGREDEQYF. The CDR3 coding sequence is TGTGCCAGCACCGCTGGGAGGGAGGACGAGCAGTACTTC.

The chain uses TRBV28 and TRBJ1-2; 7 bases align to TRBD1. Germline assignment: CDR1 MDHEN and CDR2 SYDVKM. Trimming cost V 3 bases and J 7 bases; bases outside gene matches: 8. This CDR3 has 14 residues. The CDR3 region is CASSFIGGVGGYTF. The CDR3 nucleotides are TGTGCCAGCAGTTTTATAGGGGGCGTCGGTGGCTACACCTTC.

This sequence joins TRBV4-1 and TRBJ1-1; D not certain. The CDR3 is made up of 15 amino acids. Germline V gene sequence: CDR1 MGHRA, CDR2 YSYEKL. Trimming took 0 bases from V and 4 from J, leaving 12 bases between them. CDR3 loop: CASSQDGVLFTEAFF. DNA for the CDR3: TGCGCCAGCAGCCAAGATGGGGTTCTATTCACTGAAGCTTTCTTT.

The CDR3 DNA sequence: TGTGCCAGCAGTCCGGAGAGGGGGGAGCAGTTCTTC. Translating it yields CASSPERGEQFF. The chain is built from TRBV12-3 or TRBV12-4 and TRBJ2-1, with D possibly matching TRBD1 (6 bases). Trimming took 5 bases from V and 10 from J, leaving 12 bases between them. The CDR3 runs to 12 residues.

The gene calls are TRBV6-4 and TRBJ1-5, with D tentatively TRBD1 (5 bases). This CDR3 region has 14 residues. V shed 9 bases and J shed 0 bases, with 12 bases lying between them. Looked up from germline, CDR1 is MRHNA and CDR2 is SNTAGT. The CDR3 is CASPTVLSNQPQHF. CDR3 coding DNA: TGTGCCAGTCCGACAGTCCTTAGCAATCAGCCCCAGCATTTT.

The chain joins TRBV9 to TRBJ1-6, with unresolved D. V gave up 3 bases and J gave up 10 bases, with 14 bases separating them. The CDR3 runs to 14 residues. The germline CDR1 and CDR2 sequences are SGDLS and YYNGEE. The CDR3 protein is CASSADALDSPLHF. CDR3 DNA sequence: TGTGCCAGCAGCGCCGATGCCCTTGACTCACCCCTCCACTTT.

V and J are TRBV21-1 and TRBJ1-1; the table's D call TRBD1 went unverified against the DNA. TRBV21-1 is designated a pseudogene. The CDR3 has 13 residues. CDR3 bases: TGTGCCCGAATGGTGGGCAGGAACACTGAAGCTTTCTTT. It codes for CARMVGRNTEAFF.

The chain combines TRBV7-9 with TRBJ1-2, with TRBD1 matching 9 bases. Per germline, CDR1 SEHNR and CDR2 FQNEAQ (reference sequence). V lost 5 bases to trimming and J lost 7 bases; unmatched junction nucleotides: 11. The CDR3 consists of 15 residues. Written as DNA, the CDR3 is TGTGCCAGCAGCAACTCCGGGACAGGGCTATCTGGCTACACCTTC. Its protein product is CASSNSGTGLSGYTF.

The CDR3 protein is CASSRTPATNEKLFF. CDR3 DNA: TGTGCCAGTAGTAGGACACCCGCAACTAATGAAAAACTGTTTTTT. V gene TRBV19 combines with J gene TRBJ1-4, with D possibly matching TRBD1 (5 bases). The CDR3 totals 15 residues. The V and J ends lost 4 bases and 0 bases respectively, with 9 bases between them. Germline V gene lookup returns CDR1 LNHDA and CDR2 SQIVND (reference sequence).

CDR3 nucleotides: TGTGCCACCAGGAGAGGGGAGGTCAATGAGCAGTTCTTC. It yields the protein CATRRGEVNEQFF. J is TRBJ2-1 and V is TRBV24-1, with D perhaps matching TRBD2 (6 bases). The CDR3 has 13 residues. Germline lookup yields CDR1 KGHDR and CDR2 SFDVKD. Deletions cut 7 bases from V and 6 bases from J, with 12 bases between.

This chain connects TRBV28 to TRBJ2-7; D is possibly TRBD2 (5 bases). The ends were cut back, 5 bases at V and 5 bases at J, with 19 bases in the middle. The CDR3 is made up of 15 amino acids. The V gene's germline CDR1 is MDHEN and CDR2 SYDVKM. In nucleotides, the CDR3 is TGTGCCAGCAGTCCACTTAGTGGAATCGGGGACGAGCAGTACTTC. It codes for CASSPLSGIGDEQYF. Full variable domain (remainder filled in from reference TRBV28 and TRBJ2-7): DVKVTQSSRYLVKRTGEKVFLECVQDMDHENMFWYRQDPGLGLRLIYFSYDVKMKEKGDIPEGYSVSREKKERFSLILESASTNQTSMYLCASSPLSGIGDEQYFGPGTRLTVT.

V gene TRBV5-4 combines with J gene TRBJ2-7; the match to TRBD1 covers 11 bases. This CDR3 is 15 amino acids long. CDR1 is SGHNT, CDR2 YYREEE, per germline (reference sequence). CDR3 region: CAIGALGQGAYEQYF. The CDR3 DNA sequence: TGTGCAATCGGAGCCCTGGGACAGGGGGCCTACGAGCAGTACTTC.

This chain uses TRBV11-2 with TRBJ2-7, with 12 bases lining up with TRBD2. V lost 0 bases to trimming and J lost 3 bases; unmatched junction nucleotides: 12. This CDR3 is built from 19 residues. Germline V gene lookup returns CDR1 SGHAT and CDR2 FQNNGV. CDR3 residues: CASSLEHQLAGGWVYEQYF. DNA of the CDR3: TGTGCCAGCAGCTTAGAACACCAACTAGCGGGAGGCTGGGTCTACGAGCAGTACTTC. The whole variable domain, filled in from reference TRBV11-2 and TRBJ2-7, reads EAGVAQSPRYKIIEKRQSVAFWCNPISGHATLYWYQQILGQGPKLLIQFQNNGVVDDSQLPKDRFSAERLKGVDSTLKIQPAKLEDSAVYLCASSLEHQLAGGWVYEQYFGPGTRLTVT.

This clone appeared a single time. This chain joins TRBV3-1 (or the pseudogene TRBV3-2) and TRBJ1-2; no firm D call. Trimming took 2 bases from V and 7 from J, leaving 8 bases between them. CDR3 length equals 12 residues. CDR1 and CDR2 from the germline V gene are LGHDT and YNNKEL (reference sequence). This CDR3 reads CASSQYVTGYTF. DNA for the CDR3: TGTGCCAGCAGCCAATATGTCACTGGCTACACCTTC.

In this sample, this clone turned up once. The rearrangement uses TRBV19 and TRBJ1-6, with a tentative D call TRBD1 (6 bases). Trimming removed 4 bases from V and 10 bases from J, with 14 bases in between. This CDR3 is 14 amino acids long. Looked up from germline, CDR1 is LNHDA and CDR2 is SQIVND (reference sequence). The CDR3: CASSTGGGRSPLHF. CDR3 DNA: TGTGCCAGTAGTACCGGGGGCGGCCGGTCACCCCTCCACTTT.

In this sample, this clone turned up once. The genes are TRBV6-2 or TRBV6-3 and TRBJ2-3; 8 nucleotides match TRBD1. The CDR3 consists of 15 residues. Germline trimming cut 2 bases from V and 4 bases from J; bases unmatched to any gene: 5. Germline lookup yields CDR1 MNHEY and CDR2 SVGEGT. The CDR3 sequence: CASSYRTGGSDTQYF. In nucleotides, the CDR3 is TGTGCCAGCAGTTACAGAACAGGGGGGTCAGATACGCAGTATTTT.

This clone appeared once. J is TRBJ1-2 and V is TRBV24-1; 11 bases are shared with TRBD1. The ends lost 3 bases at V and 5 bases at J; junction bases unmatched: 4. The CDR3 extends over 15 amino acids. Germline assignment: CDR1 KGHDR and CDR2 SFDVKD. DNA for the CDR3: TGTGCCACCAGTGATCCCGGGACAGGGGGATATGGCTACACCTTC. Its translation is CATSDPGTGGYGYTF.

This chain uses TRBV27 with TRBJ2-7, with TRBD2 matching over 10 bases. There are 16 residues in the CDR3. With 7 bases clipped from V and 7 bases from J, the junction kept 16 bases outside the gene matches. Germline assignment: CDR1 MNHEY and CDR2 SMNVEV (reference sequence). The CDR3 bases are TGTGCCAGCACCTTAGGGGCTAGCGGGAGATCGTTGGAGCAGTACTTC. Its translation: CASTLGASGRSLEQYF.